This T cell receptor beta chain comes out of a study of blood T cell repertoires in COVID-19. Study in general: Acute and convalescent COVID-19 samples came from the United States, Italy and Spain.

As handled by the study authors: Nucleated cell counts were estimated from reference gene primer amplification. Repertoires were generated with immunoSEQ multiplex PCR, while TCRdb's copy carries only in-frame clones and drops some. Clone size and V and J calls were adopted from that table, with D and trimming inferred from the DNA. The sample shows about 130,000 clones, about 87% of them seen only once. The CDR3 is made up of 12 amino acids. Germline V gene lookup returns CDR1 SEHNR and CDR2 FQNEAQ (reference sequence). V was clipped by 7 bases and J by 7 bases, with 13 bases between them. The sequence derives from an older woman with acute or convalescent COVID-19. Sequenced input: peripheral blood. The genes are TRBV7-9 and TRBJ2-5; D might be TRBD2 (6 bases). The CDR3 reads CASTGSSGTQYF. In DNA form, the CDR3 reads TGTGCCAGCACCGGGAGTTCAGGGACCCAGTACTTC. Together with reference TRBV7-9 and TRBJ2-5, the CDR3 gives the full variable domain: DTGVSQNPRHKITKRGQNVTFRCDPISEHNRLYWYRQTLGQGPEFLTYFQNEAQLEKSRLLSDRFSAERPKGSFSTLEIQRTEQGDSAMYLCASTGSSGTQYFGPGTRLLVL.